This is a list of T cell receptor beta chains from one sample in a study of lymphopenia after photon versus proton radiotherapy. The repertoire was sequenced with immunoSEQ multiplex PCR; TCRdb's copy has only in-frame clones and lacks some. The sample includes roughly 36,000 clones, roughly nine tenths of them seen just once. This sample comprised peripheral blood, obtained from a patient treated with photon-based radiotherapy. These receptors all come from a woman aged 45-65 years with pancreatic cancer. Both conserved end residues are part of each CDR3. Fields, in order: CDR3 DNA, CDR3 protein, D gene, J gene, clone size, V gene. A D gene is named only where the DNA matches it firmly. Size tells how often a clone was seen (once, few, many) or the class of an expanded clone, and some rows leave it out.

cdr3_nt: TGTGCCAGCAGCCCCCGGACAGGGGCCTCTCAGCCCCAGCATTTT
cdr3_aa: CASSPRTGASQPQHF
d_call: TRBD1
j_call: TRBJ1-5
clone_size: .
v_call: TRBV16

cdr3_nt: TGCAGCGTTGAATGGGAGGGGGATGAGCAGTTCTTC
cdr3_aa: CSVEWEGDEQFF
d_call: .
j_call: TRBJ2-1
clone_size: .
v_call: TRBV29-1

cdr3_nt: TGTGCCAGCAGCTTTGCAGGCTTCACCGGGGAGCTGTTTTTT
cdr3_aa: CASSFAGFTGELFF
d_call: .
j_call: TRBJ2-2
clone_size: .
v_call: TRBV5-8

cdr3_nt: TGTGCCAGCAGGACAGCGAGCTCCTACGAGCAGTACTTC
cdr3_aa: CASRTASSYEQYF
d_call: .
j_call: TRBJ2-7
clone_size: .
v_call: TRBV28

cdr3_nt: TGTGCCAGCAGTGAAATGGGTTCTAGCACAGATACGCAGTATTTT
cdr3_aa: CASSEMGSSTDTQYF
d_call: .
j_call: TRBJ2-3
clone_size: .
v_call: TRBV6-1

cdr3_nt: TGTGCCAGTAGTACCGGCCTCAATCAGCCCCAGCATTTT
cdr3_aa: CASSTGLNQPQHF
d_call: .
j_call: TRBJ1-5
clone_size: once
v_call: TRBV19

cdr3_nt: TGTGCCAGCAGCGTTACGGCGGGAGATATAATCCACGAGCAGTACTTC
cdr3_aa: CASSVTAGDIIHEQYF
d_call: TRBD2
j_call: TRBJ2-7
clone_size: .
v_call: TRBV9

cdr3_nt: TGTGCCAGCAGTTTATCTACAGGGTTGAACTATGGCTACACCTTC
cdr3_aa: CASSLSTGLNYGYTF
d_call: .
j_call: TRBJ1-2
clone_size: .
v_call: TRBV27

cdr3_nt: TGTGCTAGTGGTTTCGGGGGAGGGACTGAAGCTTTCTTT
cdr3_aa: CASGFGGGTEAFF
d_call: .
j_call: TRBJ1-1
clone_size: once
v_call: TRBV12-5

cdr3_nt: TGTGCCAGCAGCCCCGGGACGGGGACTAGCTCTGGAAACACCATATATTTT
cdr3_aa: CASSPGTGTSSGNTIYF
d_call: .
j_call: TRBJ1-3
clone_size: .
v_call: TRBV7-2

cdr3_nt: TGCAGCGTTTCCGACAGGGGAATGAATGAAAAACTGTTTTTT
cdr3_aa: CSVSDRGMNEKLFF
d_call: TRBD1
j_call: TRBJ1-4
clone_size: .
v_call: TRBV29-1

cdr3_nt: TGTGCCAGCGGCCAGGGGGGGAATGGCTACACCTTC
cdr3_aa: CASGQGGNGYTF
d_call: TRBD1
j_call: TRBJ1-2
clone_size: .
v_call: TRBV6-6

cdr3_nt: TGTGCCAGCCGGGCAGCCTCTGGAAACACCATATATTTT
cdr3_aa: CASRAASGNTIYF
d_call: .
j_call: TRBJ1-3
clone_size: .
v_call: TRBV7-9

cdr3_nt: TGTGCCAGCAGCTTAGCAGGGTTACAAGAGACCCAGTACTTC
cdr3_aa: CASSLAGLQETQYF
d_call: .
j_call: TRBJ2-5
clone_size: once
v_call: TRBV7-2

cdr3_nt: TGTGCCAGTAGTACAGGGTTTGGTCAGCCCCAGCATTTT
cdr3_aa: CASSTGFGQPQHF
d_call: .
j_call: TRBJ1-5
clone_size: .
v_call: TRBV19

cdr3_nt: TGTGCCAGTAGTATAGTATCCGGGGACACTGAAGCTTTCTTT
cdr3_aa: CASSIVSGDTEAFF
d_call: .
j_call: TRBJ1-1
clone_size: .
v_call: TRBV19

cdr3_nt: TGTGCCAGCAGCGTAAGCGGACAATCTTCGGATACGCAGTATTTT
cdr3_aa: CASSVSGQSSDTQYF
d_call: .
j_call: TRBJ2-3
clone_size: .
v_call: TRBV9

cdr3_nt: TGTGCCAGCAGTTACGCACCGGCCTTGGGAAACACCATATATTTT
cdr3_aa: CASSYAPALGNTIYF
d_call: .
j_call: TRBJ1-3
clone_size: once
v_call: TRBV6-6

cdr3_nt: TGTGCCACCAGCAGAGAGGGAGTAAATCTCTACGAGCAGTACTTC
cdr3_aa: CATSREGVNLYEQYF
d_call: .
j_call: TRBJ2-7
clone_size: .
v_call: TRBV15

cdr3_nt: TGTGCCAGCAGCTTAGCGCCATTTCAGCCCCAGCATTTT
cdr3_aa: CASSLAPFQPQHF
d_call: .
j_call: TRBJ1-5
clone_size: .
v_call: TRBV7-8

cdr3_nt: TGTGCCAGCAGCTTAAGGCGGACGACCGTGGAGACCCAGTACTTC
cdr3_aa: CASSLRRTTVETQYF
d_call: .
j_call: TRBJ2-5
clone_size: .
v_call: TRBV13

cdr3_nt: TGCGCCAGCAGCCAAGGCAGGGTCTCTGGAAACACCATATATTTT
cdr3_aa: CASSQGRVSGNTIYF
d_call: .
j_call: TRBJ1-3
clone_size: .
v_call: TRBV4-3

cdr3_nt: TGCAGCGTTGAGGCAGGGGGCTACGAGCAGTACTTC
cdr3_aa: CSVEAGGYEQYF
d_call: TRBD1
j_call: TRBJ2-7
clone_size: few
v_call: TRBV29-1

cdr3_nt: TGCGCCAGCAGCTTGATGAGCAATCAGCCCCAGCATTTT
cdr3_aa: CASSLMSNQPQHF
d_call: .
j_call: TRBJ1-5
clone_size: .
v_call: TRBV5-1

cdr3_nt: TGTGCCTCCAGGGGCGGGGGCTACGAGCAGTACTTC
cdr3_aa: CASRGGGYEQYF
d_call: .
j_call: TRBJ2-7
clone_size: .
v_call: TRBV27

cdr3_nt: TGTGCCAGCAGCTTAAGGAGCGGGAGCGGCGGGGAGCTGTTTTTT
cdr3_aa: CASSLRSGSGGELFF
d_call: TRBD2
j_call: TRBJ2-2
clone_size: .
v_call: TRBV7-8

cdr3_nt: TGTGCCAGCAGTTCTGACTCAAGCGGAAAACTGTTTTTT
cdr3_aa: CASSSDSSGKLFF
d_call: .
j_call: TRBJ1-4
clone_size: .
v_call: TRBV6-5

cdr3_nt: TGCGCCAGCAGCGTAGGACAGTCGGAAGAGACCCAGTACTTC
cdr3_aa: CASSVGQSEETQYF
d_call: .
j_call: TRBJ2-5
clone_size: once
v_call: TRBV5-1

cdr3_nt: TGTGCCAGCAGTACGACAGCCTACGAGCAGTACTTC
cdr3_aa: CASSTTAYEQYF
d_call: .
j_call: TRBJ2-7
clone_size: .
v_call: TRBV28

cdr3_nt: TGTGCCATTAATGGGAACTCTGGAAACACCATATATTTT
cdr3_aa: CAINGNSGNTIYF
d_call: .
j_call: TRBJ1-3
clone_size: .
v_call: TRBV10-3

cdr3_nt: TGTGCCAGCAGTGAGCGGGTCACAGATACGCAGTATTTT
cdr3_aa: CASSERVTDTQYF
d_call: .
j_call: TRBJ2-3
clone_size: .
v_call: TRBV6-4

cdr3_nt: TGTGCCAGCAGTTTATATTCCCCGGGGACTAGCCATGAGCAGTTCTTC
cdr3_aa: CASSLYSPGTSHEQFF
d_call: TRBD2
j_call: TRBJ2-1
clone_size: .
v_call: TRBV28

cdr3_nt: TGCGCCAGCAGCCAAGTTCGGGCAGGGGATGAAAAACTGTTTTTT
cdr3_aa: CASSQVRAGDEKLFF
d_call: .
j_call: TRBJ1-4
clone_size: .
v_call: TRBV4-3

cdr3_nt: TGTGCCAGCAGCACCCCTGAAGCTTTCTTT
cdr3_aa: CASSTPEAFF
d_call: .
j_call: TRBJ1-1
clone_size: .
v_call: TRBV21-1

cdr3_nt: TGTGCCAGCAGACCTGGACGGGCCCAAGAGACCCAGTACTTC
cdr3_aa: CASRPGRAQETQYF
d_call: .
j_call: TRBJ2-5
clone_size: once
v_call: TRBV6-6

cdr3_nt: TGTGCCAGCAGCCGAGGGGGGGCCCCAGGCACTGAAGCTTTCTTT
cdr3_aa: CASSRGGAPGTEAFF
d_call: .
j_call: TRBJ1-1
clone_size: .
v_call: TRBV28

cdr3_nt: TGTGCCAGCAGCGTTGACGGGAGGGCCCCAGATACGCAGTATTTT
cdr3_aa: CASSVDGRAPDTQYF
d_call: TRBD2
j_call: TRBJ2-3
clone_size: .
v_call: TRBV9

cdr3_nt: TGTGCCAGCTCACCATTCAGCGGGGGAGGCACTGAAGCTTTCTTT
cdr3_aa: CASSPFSGGGTEAFF
d_call: .
j_call: TRBJ1-1
clone_size: .
v_call: TRBV18

cdr3_nt: TGCAGCGTACTCCTACAGGGCAATGAGCAGTTCTTC
cdr3_aa: CSVLLQGNEQFF
d_call: .
j_call: TRBJ2-1
clone_size: .
v_call: TRBV29-1

cdr3_nt: TGTGCCAGCAGCCCGAGGGACAGCGACTCCTACAATGAGCAGTTCTTC
cdr3_aa: CASSPRDSDSYNEQFF
d_call: TRBD1
j_call: TRBJ2-1
clone_size: once
v_call: TRBV14

cdr3_nt: TGTGCCAGCAGCTTAGGAGCCCCCTCCACAGATACGCAGTATTTT
cdr3_aa: CASSLGAPSTDTQYF
d_call: .
j_call: TRBJ2-3
clone_size: .
v_call: TRBV7-9

cdr3_nt: TGTGCCAGCAGCCCGGCGGGGGTCCCCTACGAGCAGTACTTC
cdr3_aa: CASSPAGVPYEQYF
d_call: TRBD2
j_call: TRBJ2-7
clone_size: .
v_call: TRBV11-2

cdr3_nt: TGTGCCAGCAGTTTCCGCCGGACTAGCGGGAGGACCCCTAACAATGAGCAGTTCTTC
cdr3_aa: CASSFRRTSGRTPNNEQFF
d_call: TRBD2
j_call: TRBJ2-1
clone_size: .
v_call: TRBV27